The clone carrying this TCR beta chain was counted a few times. Its antigen is not known. TCRdb re-called the 5' RACE reads through MiXCR, storing one row per CDR3 protein. The sample contains 1.5 million to 2 million distinct CDR3 sequences, about 32% of which appear only once. These data belong to a study of identical twins. Trimming left V 4 bases short and J 2 bases short, with 8 bases between. The CDR3 loop spans 14 amino acids. Study-wide findings and caveats: Twins' surplus sharing was weaker for beta out-of-frame sequences.

The sequence derives from a newborn girl in good health. The chain couples TRBV12-3 or TRBV12-4 to TRBJ2-2, with D possibly matching TRBD1 (5 bases). Sequenced: cord blood. In DNA form, the CDR3 reads TGTGCCAGCAGTTGGGGCACTAACACCGGGGAGCTGTTTTTT. Its protein is CASSWGTNTGELFF.